The 30 T cell receptor beta chains presented below share a single source sample, sequenced in a study of blood T cells in healthy people across ages. The authors ran a second PCR of about 7 to 11 cycles using a sample-barcoded 5' primer and a J-beta primer mix. One entry per CDR3 protein, called by TCRdb with MiXCR from the 5' RACE reads. The sample includes approximately 770,000 distinct CDR3 sequences, roughly 60% of them seen just once. Material for sequencing was blood. Receptors originate from a man under 40 in good health.

The J gene is TRBJ2-7, the V gene TRBV11-2; 7 bases map to TRBD2. V shed 5 bases, J shed 6 bases, and the junction held 4 bases outside the gene matches. Germline CDR1 reads SGHAT; CDR2 reads FQNNGV. The CDR3 extends over 12 amino acids. CDR3 DNA sequence: TGTGCCAGCAGCCCATGGGGGGGCGAGCAGTACTTC. Its protein is CASSPWGGEQYF.

The rearrangement links TRBV6-1 to TRBJ1-5; D unclear. V gave up 6 bases and J gave up 3 bases, with 9 bases separating them. This CDR3 spans 13 amino acids. Germline V gives CDR1 MNHNS, CDR2 SASEGT. The CDR3 here is CASSKVLNQPQHF. The CDR3, as DNA: TGTGCCAGCAGCAAGGTCCTCAATCAGCCCCAGCATTTT.

As for this clonotype: Compared with germline, one end of the junction differs, possibly owing to a read error. The genes are TRBV27 and TRBJ2-4; D gene uncertain. This CDR3 spans 13 amino acids. Germline CDR1 and CDR2: MNHEY and SMNVEV (reference sequence). CDR3 nucleotide sequence: TGTGCCAGCAGTCCACACCAATTTTACGAGCAGTGCTTC. Its translation is CASSPHQFYEQCF.

The V and J genes are TRBV28 and TRBJ2-3; 7 positions match TRBD2. J was trimmed by 7 bases and V by 3 bases; bases with no gene match: 10. Germline CDR1 is MDHEN and CDR2 is SYDVKM. This CDR3 spans 15 amino acids. In nucleotides, the CDR3 is TGTGCCAGCAGTTTCCAGGCGGGAGAGGCTCATACGCAGTATTTT. It specifies CASSFQAGEAHTQYF. The full variable domain, rest sourced from reference TRBV28 and TRBJ2-3, is DVKVTQSSRYLVKRTGEKVFLECVQDMDHENMFWYRQDPGLGLRLIYFSYDVKMKEKGDIPEGYSVSREKKERFSLILESASTNQTSMYLCASSFQAGEAHTQYFGPGTRLTVL.

This clonotype turned up a few times. The chain is built from TRBV7-2 and TRBJ2-7, with no clear D. Germline CDR1 reads SGHTA; CDR2 reads FQGNSA. With 3 bases removed from V and 3 bases from J, the gap between germline ends came to 15 bases. CDR3 length: 15 residues. The CDR3 DNA reads as TGTGCCAGCAGCTTGACGGCCGACCGAAACTACGAGCAGTACTTC. Its translation is CASSLTADRNYEQYF.

This clonotype showed up just a few times. The chain combines TRBV7-6 with TRBJ2-7; 8 nucleotides align to TRBD2. The last part of the DNA fits TRBJ2-5 better; the J call may be wrong. Germline V gene sequence: CDR1 SGHVS, CDR2 FNYEAQ. CDR3 length: 13 residues. As DNA, the CDR3 is TGTGCCAGCAGCCGCAGCGGGAGCGGGACCCAGTACTTC. This sequence encodes CASSRSGSGTQYF.

This clonotype has just a few counts. The chain recombines TRBV19 with TRBJ1-2, with 10 bases fitting TRBD1. Germline V gene data show CDR1 as LNHDA and CDR2 as SQIVND (reference sequence). The V and J ends lost 8 bases and 4 bases, in that order; junction bases with no gene match: 4. This CDR3 has 13 amino acids. The CDR3 DNA sequence: TGTGCCAGTTCCGGGACAGGGGTCTATGGCTACACCTTC. The encoded protein is CASSGTGVYGYTF.

The chain's CDR3 is CSAPSTPSGGTDTQYF. The DNA of the CDR3 is TGCAGTGCCCCTTCGACCCCTAGCGGGGGGACAGATACGCAGTATTTT. V gene TRBV20-1 combines with J gene TRBJ2-3; 11 nucleotides line up with TRBD2. CDR3 size: 16 residues. CDR1 is DFQATT, CDR2 SNEGSKA, per germline (reference sequence). V shed 6 bases, J shed 3 bases, and the junction held 11 bases outside the gene matches.

The rearrangement uses TRBV13 and TRBJ1-2; 7 bases agree with TRBD1. Trimming at V came to 5 bases and at J to 1 base, leaving 4 bases not matched to a gene. The CDR3 runs to 14 residues. Germline CDR1 and CDR2: PRHDT and FYEKMQ (reference sequence). Here the CDR3 reads CASSRDSSNYGYTF. The CDR3 coding sequence is TGTGCCAGCAGCCGGGACAGCAGTAACTATGGCTACACCTTC.

This clonotype was seen only a few times. The chain carries TRBV4-2 and TRBJ1-4; no clear D. This CDR3 is 15 amino acids long. Per the germline V gene, CDR1 is LGHNA and CDR2 is YNFKEQ. The V and J ends lost 0 bases and 7 bases respectively, with 12 bases between them. The CDR3 reads CASSQDDNRSEKLFF. The CDR3 DNA reads as TGTGCCAGCAGCCAAGATGATAACCGCAGTGAAAAACTGTTTTTT.

The CDR3 region is CASSATGSSYNEQFF. The DNA of the CDR3 is TGTGCCAGCAGCGCGACGGGGTCCTCCTACAATGAGCAGTTCTTC. The rearrangement joins TRBV9 to TRBJ2-1; possible D gene TRBD2, 5 bases. V shed 3 bases and J shed 0 bases, with 10 bases lying between them. Per germline, CDR1 SGDLS and CDR2 YYNGEE. CDR3 length: 15 residues. The full variable domain, in which reference TRBV9 and TRBJ2-1 provide the parts outside the CDR3, is DSGVTQTPKHLITATGQRVTLRCSPRSGDLSVYWYQQSLDQGLQFLIQYYNGEERAKGNILERFSAQQFPDLHSELNLSSLELGDSALYFCASSATGSSYNEQFFGPGTRLTVL.

The V gene is TRBV7-3, the J gene TRBJ2-4, with 9 positions matching TRBD2. The DNA matches TRBJ2-7 better at its end, which makes the J call doubtful. The length of the CDR3 is 15 residues. Germline V CDR1 and CDR2: SGHTA, FQGTGA. The chain's CDR3 is CASSLTSGFGNEQYF. As DNA, the CDR3 is TGTGCCAGCAGCCTGACTAGCGGTTTCGGGAACGAGCAGTACTTC.

The DNA of the CDR3 is TGTGCCAGCAGCTTTGGCTCTTTTTATGGCTACACCTTC. This gives the protein CASSFGSFYGYTF. The chain recombines TRBV7-2 with TRBJ1-2; the D is unclear. Germline lookup yields CDR1 SGHTA and CDR2 FQGNSA. The CDR3 length is 13 residues. Trimming took off 3 bases at V and 5 bases at J, with 10 bases between the two ends.

This clonotype was seen only a few times. J is TRBJ2-1 and V is TRBV28, with 9 bases identical to TRBD2. CDR1 MDHEN and CDR2 SYDVKM come from the germline V gene. Trimming at V came to 5 bases and at J to 13 bases, leaving 18 bases not matched to a gene. This CDR3 comprises 16 residues. The CDR3 loop is CASSPSSGTSNLEQFF. CDR3 DNA: TGTGCCAGCAGTCCCTCCTCCGGGACTAGCAATTTGGAACAGTTCTTC.

This clonotype was detected a few times. The rearrangement joins TRBV20-1 to TRBJ2-5; no definite D call. Per the germline V gene, CDR1 is DFQATT and CDR2 is SNEGSKA (reference sequence). CDR3 size: 12 residues. Trimming took off 0 bases at V and 0 bases at J, with 2 bases between the two ends. The CDR3 reads CSAREYQETQYF. CDR3 DNA sequence: TGCAGTGCTAGAGAGTACCAAGAGACCCAGTACTTC.

The V and J genes are TRBV27 and TRBJ2-1; D is undetermined. Trimming cost V 7 bases and J 4 bases, with 14 bases left between them. Germline CDR1 is MNHEY and CDR2 is SMNVEV (reference sequence). This CDR3 region has 14 residues. DNA for the CDR3: TGTGCCAGCATTTTTAATCCCAATTACAATGAGCAGTTCTTC. Protein product: CASIFNPNYNEQFF.

The J gene is TRBJ2-5, the V gene TRBV14; D gene unclear. Looked up from germline, CDR1 is SGHDN and CDR2 is FVKESK. The CDR3 has 15 residues. Trimming stripped 4 bases from V and 2 bases from J, with 14 bases between. CDR3: CASSRTVYSQETQYF. The CDR3 nucleotides read TGTGCCAGCAGCCGCACCGTGTATTCTCAAGAGACCCAGTACTTC.

This clonotype was counted once. The chain joins TRBV10-3 to TRBJ2-1; 8 bases fit TRBD2. With V trimmed by 10 bases and J by 10 bases, 9 bases remained unmatched. Germline assignment: CDR1 ENHRY and CDR2 SYGVKD. CDR3 length: 12 amino acids. The CDR3 spells CASGHPGGEQFF. The CDR3 DNA reads TGTGCCAGCGGACACCCGGGGGGGGAGCAGTTCTTC.

The chain recombines TRBV5-1 with TRBJ2-7; 10 bases fit TRBD1. Germline assignment: CDR1 SGHRS and CDR2 YFSETQ. CDR3 length: 12 amino acids. Trimming at V came to 8 bases and at J to 5 bases, leaving 4 bases not matched to a gene. CDR3 nucleotides: TGCGCCAGTTCCGGGACAGGGGACGAGCAGTACTTC. Amino acids: CASSGTGDEQYF.

This clonotype turned up a few times. The chain is built from TRBV7-2 and TRBJ2-6, with D hard to call. The CDR3 totals 15 residues. V gave up 5 bases and J gave up 2 bases, with 10 bases separating them. Germline-derived CDR1 and CDR2 are SGHTA and FQGNSA. This CDR3 reads CASSLGHTGANVLTF. The DNA for the CDR3 is TGTGCCAGCAGCCTCGGCCATACTGGGGCCAACGTCCTGACTTTC. Drawing the rest from reference TRBV7-2 and TRBJ2-6, the complete variable domain is GAGVSQSPSNKVTEKGKDVELRCDPISGHTALYWYRQSLGQGLEFLIYFQGNSAPDKSGLPSDRFSAERTGGSVSTLTIQRTQQEDSAVYLCASSLGHTGANVLTFGAGSRLTVL.

This sequence joins TRBV3-1 and TRBJ1-2, with TRBD1 as a possible D gene (5 bases). V was shortened by 0 bases and J by 3 bases, with 14 bases between the two germline ends. CDR1 is LGHDT, CDR2 YNNKEL, per germline (reference sequence). The CDR3 spans 16 residues. The CDR3 DNA is TGTGCCAGCAGCCAAGATCCCCGGGGCGCTCACTATGGCTACACCTTC. It yields the protein CASSQDPRGAHYGYTF.

The chain couples TRBV6-6 to TRBJ2-7; 8 nucleotides align to TRBD2. The CDR3 runs to 16 residues. The germline CDR1 and CDR2 sequences are MNHNY and SVGAGI (reference sequence). Losses at the gene ends were 5 bases for V and 6 bases for J; bases not matched to a gene: 15. CDR3 coding DNA: TGTGCCAGCAGTCCCGATAGCGGGGTCGCATTTGGCGAGCAGTACTTC. Protein: CASSPDSGVAFGEQYF.

The J gene is TRBJ1-1, the V gene TRBV5-6; possibly TRBD1 for D (5 bases). The CDR3 covers 16 residues. The germline V and J ends were trimmed by 4 bases and 5 bases, with 21 bases remaining between them. The germline CDR1 and CDR2 sequences are SGHDT and YYEEEE. In DNA form, the CDR3 reads TGTGCCAGCAGCCCGCTGGAGGGGTCTGGGGATACTGAAGCTTTCTTT. It is translated as CASSPLEGSGDTEAFF.

J is TRBJ2-7 and V is TRBV7-9; D is uncertain. Germline assignment: CDR1 SEHNR and CDR2 FQNEAQ (reference sequence). The V gene lost 1 base and the J gene lost 0 bases, with 13 bases spanning the gap. The CDR3 length is 16 residues. The CDR3, as DNA: TGTGCCAGCAGCTTAGGGGCCCCCCCCGGCTCCTACGAGCAGTACTTC. Protein: CASSLGAPPGSYEQYF.

The V call is TRBV28, the J call TRBJ2-7; possibly TRBD1 for D (7 bases). The germline V gene encodes CDR1 MDHEN and CDR2 SYDVKM. CDR3 size: 14 residues. Trimming stripped 5 bases from V and 0 bases from J, with 11 bases between. The CDR3: CASSPRGASYEQYF. CDR3 DNA sequence: TGTGCCAGCAGTCCCAGGGGGGCCTCCTACGAGCAGTACTTC.

The chain couples TRBV6-1 to TRBJ1-2; tentatively, D is TRBD1 (6 bases). Deletions cut 3 bases from V and 8 bases from J, with 13 bases between. Germline V gene sequence: CDR1 MNHNS, CDR2 SASEGT. The CDR3 has 13 residues. The CDR3 is CASSEMAGDGYTF. The CDR3 coding sequence is TGTGCCAGCAGTGAGATGGCAGGGGACGGCTACACCTTC.

The genes are TRBV6-2 or TRBV6-3 and TRBJ2-7, with 11 bases identical to TRBD2. The CDR3 length is 15 residues. The V segment lost 2 bases and the J segment 4 bases; nucleotides outside the gene matches: 4. Looked up from germline, CDR1 is MNHEY and CDR2 is SVGEGT. This CDR3 is CASSYVPSGRYEQYF. The CDR3 coding sequence is TGTGCCAGCAGTTACGTGCCTAGCGGGAGGTACGAGCAGTACTTC.

This clonotype appeared many times. V gene TRBV29-1 combines with J gene TRBJ2-3; D gene unclear. The CDR3 totals 12 residues. Germline CDR1 SQVTM, CDR2 ANQGSEA. The ends were cut back, 7 bases at V and 0 bases at J, with 8 bases in the middle. Here the CDR3 reads CSARFSTDTQYF. CDR3 DNA sequence: TGCAGCGCCCGTTTCAGCACAGATACGCAGTATTTT.

This sequence joins TRBV11-1 and TRBJ2-1, with a tentative D call TRBD2 (5 bases). V gave up 2 bases and J gave up 5 bases, with 16 bases separating them. This CDR3 region has 16 residues. In germline, CDR1 is SGHAT, CDR2 FQDESV (reference sequence). CDR3 in amino acids: CASSLYRGVTNNEQFF. CDR3 DNA sequence: TGTGCCAGCAGCTTATACCGGGGAGTGACAAACAATGAGCAGTTCTTC.

This clonotype appeared a few times. The rearrangement links TRBV4-2 to TRBJ2-4; 11 bases match TRBD2. The J call may be incorrect, as the DNA end agrees better with TRBJ2-7. CDR1 is LGHNA and CDR2 is YNFKEQ in the germline V gene. CDR3 size: 16 residues. CDR3 nucleotides: TGTGCCAGCAGCCAAGTTGGGACTAGCGGTTCCTACGAGCAGTACTTC. It translates to CASSQVGTSGSYEQYF.